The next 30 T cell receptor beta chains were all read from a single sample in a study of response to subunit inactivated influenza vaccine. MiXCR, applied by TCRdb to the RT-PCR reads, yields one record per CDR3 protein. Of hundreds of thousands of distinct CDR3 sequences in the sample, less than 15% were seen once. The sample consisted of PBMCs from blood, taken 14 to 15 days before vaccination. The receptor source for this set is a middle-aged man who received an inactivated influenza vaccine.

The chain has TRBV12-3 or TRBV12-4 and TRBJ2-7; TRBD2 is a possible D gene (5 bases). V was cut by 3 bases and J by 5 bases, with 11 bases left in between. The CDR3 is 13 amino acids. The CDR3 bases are TGTGCCAGCAGTTTCTGGCTAGCTGACGAGCAGTACTTC. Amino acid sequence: CASSFWLADEQYF.

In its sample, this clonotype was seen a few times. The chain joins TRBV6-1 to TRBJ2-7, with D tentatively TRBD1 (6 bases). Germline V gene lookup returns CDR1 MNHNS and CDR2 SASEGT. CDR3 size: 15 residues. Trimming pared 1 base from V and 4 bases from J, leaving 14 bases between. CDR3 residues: CASSEGRDTRYEQYF. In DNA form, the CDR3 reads TGTGCCAGCAGTGAAGGCAGGGACACACGGTACGAGCAGTACTTC.

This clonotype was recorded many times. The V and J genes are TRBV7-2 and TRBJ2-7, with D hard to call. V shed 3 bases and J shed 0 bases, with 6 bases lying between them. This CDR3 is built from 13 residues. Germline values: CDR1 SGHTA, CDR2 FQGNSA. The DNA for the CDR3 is TGTGCCAGCAGCTTCTCCAACTCCTACGAGCAGTACTTC. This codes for CASSFSNSYEQYF.

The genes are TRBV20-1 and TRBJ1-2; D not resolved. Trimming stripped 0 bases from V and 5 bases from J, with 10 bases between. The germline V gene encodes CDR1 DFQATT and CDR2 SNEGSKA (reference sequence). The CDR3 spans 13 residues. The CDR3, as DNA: TGCAGTGCTAGAGACCCTACCGTTTATGGCTACACCTTC. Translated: CSARDPTVYGYTF.

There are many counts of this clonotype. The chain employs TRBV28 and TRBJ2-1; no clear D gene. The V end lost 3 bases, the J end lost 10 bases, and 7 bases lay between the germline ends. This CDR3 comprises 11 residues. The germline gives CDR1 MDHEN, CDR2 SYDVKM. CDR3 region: CASSFPGEQFF. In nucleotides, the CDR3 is TGTGCCAGCAGTTTCCCCGGGGAGCAGTTCTTC.

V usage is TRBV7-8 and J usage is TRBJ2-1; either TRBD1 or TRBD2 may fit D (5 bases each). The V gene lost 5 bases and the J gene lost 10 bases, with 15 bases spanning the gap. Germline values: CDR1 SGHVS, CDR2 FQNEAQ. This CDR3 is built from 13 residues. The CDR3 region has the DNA TGTGCCAGCAGCCCCCTAAAGGGGACGGAGCAGTTCTTC. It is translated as CASSPLKGTEQFF. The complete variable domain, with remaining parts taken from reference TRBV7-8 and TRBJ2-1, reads GAGVSQSPRYKVAKRGQDVALRCDPISGHVSLFWYQQALGQGPEFLTYFQNEAQLDKSGLPSDRFFAERPEGSVSTLKIQRTQQEDSAVYLCASSPLKGTEQFFGPGTRLTVL.

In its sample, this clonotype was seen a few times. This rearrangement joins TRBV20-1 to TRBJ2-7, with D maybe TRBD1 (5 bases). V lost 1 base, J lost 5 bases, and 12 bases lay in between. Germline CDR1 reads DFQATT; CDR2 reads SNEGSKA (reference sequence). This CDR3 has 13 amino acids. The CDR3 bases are TGCAGTGCTAGAGTGTGGCAGGGTGACGAGCAGTACTTC. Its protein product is CSARVWQGDEQYF.

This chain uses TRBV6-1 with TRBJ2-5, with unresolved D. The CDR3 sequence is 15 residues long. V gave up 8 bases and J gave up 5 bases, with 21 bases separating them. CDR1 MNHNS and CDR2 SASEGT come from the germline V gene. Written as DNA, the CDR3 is TGTGCCAGCCACTCAAGGTCAGCCACGCGGGAGACCCAGTACTTC. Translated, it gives CASHSRSATRETQYF.

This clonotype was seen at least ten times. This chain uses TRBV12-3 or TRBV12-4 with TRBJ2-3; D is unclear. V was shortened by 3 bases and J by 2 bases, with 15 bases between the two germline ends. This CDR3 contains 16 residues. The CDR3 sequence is CASSFGPRMYTDTQYF. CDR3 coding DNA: TGTGCCAGCAGTTTCGGGCCAAGGATGTACACAGATACGCAGTATTTT.

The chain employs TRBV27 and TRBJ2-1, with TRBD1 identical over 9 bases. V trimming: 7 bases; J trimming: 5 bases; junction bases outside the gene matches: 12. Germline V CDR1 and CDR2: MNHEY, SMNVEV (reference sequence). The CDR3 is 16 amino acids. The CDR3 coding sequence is TGTGCCAGCAAAGGACAGGGGCGATCCTTTCACAATGAGCAGTTCTTC. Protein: CASKGQGRSFHNEQFF.

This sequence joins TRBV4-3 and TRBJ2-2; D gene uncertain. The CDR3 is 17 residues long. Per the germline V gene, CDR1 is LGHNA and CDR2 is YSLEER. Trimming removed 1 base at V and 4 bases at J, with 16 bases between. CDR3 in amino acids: CASSQGLGSGATGELFF. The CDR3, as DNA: TGCGCCAGCAGCCAAGGACTCGGGTCAGGAGCCACCGGGGAGCTGTTTTTT.

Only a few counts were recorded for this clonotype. CDR3 in amino acids: CASSSPTGQETQYF. The CDR3 nucleotides read TGCGCCAGCAGCTCGCCGACAGGGCAAGAGACCCAGTACTTC. The V and J genes are TRBV5-1 and TRBJ2-5; 7 positions agree with TRBD1. Trimming cost V 3 bases and J 2 bases; bases outside gene matches: 4. Germline CDR1 SGHRS, CDR2 YFSETQ. CDR3 size: 14 residues.

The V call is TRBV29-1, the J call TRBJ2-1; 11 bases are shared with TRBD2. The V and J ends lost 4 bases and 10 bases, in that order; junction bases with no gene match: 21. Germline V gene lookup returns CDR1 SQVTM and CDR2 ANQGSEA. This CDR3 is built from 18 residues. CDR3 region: CSVVSGAHPASGRQEQFF. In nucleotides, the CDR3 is TGCAGCGTTGTGTCCGGGGCCCACCCGGCTAGCGGGAGGCAGGAGCAGTTCTTC.

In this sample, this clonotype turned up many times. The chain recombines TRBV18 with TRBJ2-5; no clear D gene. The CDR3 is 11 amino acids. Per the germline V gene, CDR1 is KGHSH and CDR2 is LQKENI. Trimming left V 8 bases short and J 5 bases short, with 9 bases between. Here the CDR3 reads CASSPGETQYF. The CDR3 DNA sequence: TGTGCCAGCAGCCCCGGGGAGACCCAGTACTTC.

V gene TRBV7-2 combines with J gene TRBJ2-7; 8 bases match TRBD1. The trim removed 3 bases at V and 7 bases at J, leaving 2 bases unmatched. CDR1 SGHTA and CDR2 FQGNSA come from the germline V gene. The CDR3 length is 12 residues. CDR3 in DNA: TGTGCCAGCAGCTTTAACAGGGGGGAGCAGTACTTC. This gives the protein CASSFNRGEQYF.

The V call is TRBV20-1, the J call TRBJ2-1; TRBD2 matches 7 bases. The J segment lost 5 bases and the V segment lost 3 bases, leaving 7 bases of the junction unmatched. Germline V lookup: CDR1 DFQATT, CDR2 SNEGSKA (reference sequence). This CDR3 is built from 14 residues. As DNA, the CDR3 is TGCAGTGCTAGGGGGACTACCCCACACAATGAGCAGTTCTTC. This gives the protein CSARGTTPHNEQFF.

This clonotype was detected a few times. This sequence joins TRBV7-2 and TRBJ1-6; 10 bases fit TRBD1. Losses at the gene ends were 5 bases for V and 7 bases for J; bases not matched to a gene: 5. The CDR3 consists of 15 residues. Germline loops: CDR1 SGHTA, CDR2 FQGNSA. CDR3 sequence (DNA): TGTGCCAGCAGCCCTCAGGGACAGGGGAATTCACCCCTCCACTTT. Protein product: CASSPQGQGNSPLHF.

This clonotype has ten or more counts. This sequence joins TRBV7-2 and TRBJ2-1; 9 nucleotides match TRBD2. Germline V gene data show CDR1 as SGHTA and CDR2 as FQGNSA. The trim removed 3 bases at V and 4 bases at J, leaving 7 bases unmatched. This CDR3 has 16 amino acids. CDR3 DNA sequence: TGTGCCAGCAGCTTGACTAGCGGAAATATATACAATGAGCAGTTCTTC. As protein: CASSLTSGNIYNEQFF.

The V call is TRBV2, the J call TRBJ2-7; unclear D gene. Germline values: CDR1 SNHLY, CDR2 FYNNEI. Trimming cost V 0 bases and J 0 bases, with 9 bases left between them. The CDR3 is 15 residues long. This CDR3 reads CASSEAAGSSYEQYF. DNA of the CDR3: TGTGCCAGCAGTGAAGCAGCAGGAAGCTCCTACGAGCAGTACTTC.

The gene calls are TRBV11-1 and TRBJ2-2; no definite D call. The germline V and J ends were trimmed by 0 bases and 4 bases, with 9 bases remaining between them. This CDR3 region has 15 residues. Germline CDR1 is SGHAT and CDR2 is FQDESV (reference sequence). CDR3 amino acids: CASSLALTSTGELFF. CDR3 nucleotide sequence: TGTGCCAGCAGCTTAGCGCTGACATCCACCGGGGAGCTGTTTTTT.

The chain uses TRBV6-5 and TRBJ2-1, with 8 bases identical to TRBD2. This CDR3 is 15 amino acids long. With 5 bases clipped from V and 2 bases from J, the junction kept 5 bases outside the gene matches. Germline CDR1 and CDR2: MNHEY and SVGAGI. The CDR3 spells CASSHGRVPYNEQFF. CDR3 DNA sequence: TGTGCCAGCAGTCACGGGAGGGTCCCCTACAATGAGCAGTTCTTC.

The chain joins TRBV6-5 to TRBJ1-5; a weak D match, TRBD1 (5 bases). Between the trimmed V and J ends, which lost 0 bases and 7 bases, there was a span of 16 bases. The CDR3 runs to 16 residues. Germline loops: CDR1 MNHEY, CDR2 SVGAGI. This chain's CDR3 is CASSYSTGGLGQPQHF. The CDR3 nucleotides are TGTGCCAGCAGTTACTCGACGGGGGGTCTAGGCCAGCCCCAGCATTTT.

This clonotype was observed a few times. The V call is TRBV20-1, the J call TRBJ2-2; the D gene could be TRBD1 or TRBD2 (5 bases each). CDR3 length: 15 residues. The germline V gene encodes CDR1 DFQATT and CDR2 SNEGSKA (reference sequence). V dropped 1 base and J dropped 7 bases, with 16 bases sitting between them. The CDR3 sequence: CSARGGSGRGGELFF. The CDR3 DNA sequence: TGCAGTGCTAGAGGGGGGTCGGGGCGCGGCGGGGAGCTGTTTTTT.

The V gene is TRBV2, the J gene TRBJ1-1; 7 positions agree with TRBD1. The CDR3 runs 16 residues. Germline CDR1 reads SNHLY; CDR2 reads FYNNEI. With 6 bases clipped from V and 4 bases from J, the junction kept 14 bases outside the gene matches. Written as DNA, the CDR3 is TGTGCCAGCAGGGTGCAGATCGCGACAGGGATCACTGAAGCTTTCTTT. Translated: CASRVQIATGITEAFF.

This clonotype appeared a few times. The CDR3 loop is CASSPHTEQFF. Written as DNA, the CDR3 is TGTGCCAGCAGCCCCCACACGGAGCAGTTCTTC. V and J are TRBV3-1 and TRBJ2-1; D is undetermined. Trimming stripped 4 bases from V and 10 bases from J, with 8 bases between. CDR3 size: 11 residues. Germline V gives CDR1 LGHDT, CDR2 YNNKEL (reference sequence).

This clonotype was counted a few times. The CDR3 sequence: CASSFGLYGNQPQHF. The CDR3 bases are TGTGCCAGCAGCTTCGGGCTTTATGGCAATCAGCCCCAGCATTTT. The gene calls are TRBV7-8 and TRBJ1-5; D is uncertain. CDR1 and CDR2 (germline): SGHVS, FQNEAQ. This CDR3 has 15 residues. Trimming stripped 3 bases from V and 2 bases from J, with 11 bases between.

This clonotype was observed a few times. CDR3 DNA: TGCAGTGCTAGGGTCCGGGGGGCGCTTACTGAAGCTTTCTTT. Translation gives CSARVRGALTEAFF. The chain employs TRBV20-1 and TRBJ1-1; a weak D match, TRBD1 (6 bases). V lost 3 bases to trimming and J lost 5 bases, with 16 bases between them. CDR1 and CDR2 (germline): DFQATT, SNEGSKA (reference sequence). The CDR3 totals 14 residues.

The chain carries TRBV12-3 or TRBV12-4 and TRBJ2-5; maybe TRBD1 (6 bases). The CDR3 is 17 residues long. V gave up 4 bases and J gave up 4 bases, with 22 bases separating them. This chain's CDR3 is CASSWALGTLGVETQYF. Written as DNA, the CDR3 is TGTGCCAGCAGTTGGGCCCTCGGGACACTGGGTGTAGAGACCCAGTACTTC.

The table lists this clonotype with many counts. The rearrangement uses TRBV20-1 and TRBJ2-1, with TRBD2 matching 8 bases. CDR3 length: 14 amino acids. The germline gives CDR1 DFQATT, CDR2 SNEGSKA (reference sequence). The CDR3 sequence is CRVVRASGYNEQFF. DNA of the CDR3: TGCAGAGTAGTTAGGGCTAGCGGGTACAATGAGCAGTTCTTC.

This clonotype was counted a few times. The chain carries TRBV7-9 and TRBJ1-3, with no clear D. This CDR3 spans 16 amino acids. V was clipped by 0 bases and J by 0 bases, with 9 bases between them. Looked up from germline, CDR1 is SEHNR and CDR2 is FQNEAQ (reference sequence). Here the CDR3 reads CASSLAQPFSGNTIYF. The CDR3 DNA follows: TGTGCCAGCAGCTTAGCACAGCCATTCTCTGGAAACACCATATATTTT.